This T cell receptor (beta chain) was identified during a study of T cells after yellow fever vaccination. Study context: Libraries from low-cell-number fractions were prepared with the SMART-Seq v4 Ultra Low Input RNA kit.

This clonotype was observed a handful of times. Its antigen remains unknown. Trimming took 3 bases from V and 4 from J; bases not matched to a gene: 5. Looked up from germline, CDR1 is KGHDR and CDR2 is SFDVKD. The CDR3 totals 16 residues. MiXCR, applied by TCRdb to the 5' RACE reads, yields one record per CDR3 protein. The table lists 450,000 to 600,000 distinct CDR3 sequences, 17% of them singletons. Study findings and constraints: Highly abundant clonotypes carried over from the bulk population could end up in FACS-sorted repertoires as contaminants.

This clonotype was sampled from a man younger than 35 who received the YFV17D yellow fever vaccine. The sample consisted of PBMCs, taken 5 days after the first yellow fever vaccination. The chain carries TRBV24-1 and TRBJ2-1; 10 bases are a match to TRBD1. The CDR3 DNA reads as TGTGCCACCAGTGATACCGGGACAGGGGTATACAATGAGCAGTTCTTC. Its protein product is CATSDTGTGVYNEQFF.